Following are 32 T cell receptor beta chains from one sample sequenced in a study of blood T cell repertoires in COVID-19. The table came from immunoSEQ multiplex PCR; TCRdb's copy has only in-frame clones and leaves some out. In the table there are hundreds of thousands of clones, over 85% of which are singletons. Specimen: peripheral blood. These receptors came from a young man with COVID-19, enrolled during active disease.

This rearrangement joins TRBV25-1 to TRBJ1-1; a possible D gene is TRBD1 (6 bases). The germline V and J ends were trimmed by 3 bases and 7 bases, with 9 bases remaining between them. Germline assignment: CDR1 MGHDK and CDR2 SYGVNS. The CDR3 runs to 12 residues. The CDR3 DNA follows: TGTGCCAGCAGTGATACAGGGTTTGAAGCTTTCTTT. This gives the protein CASSDTGFEAFF.

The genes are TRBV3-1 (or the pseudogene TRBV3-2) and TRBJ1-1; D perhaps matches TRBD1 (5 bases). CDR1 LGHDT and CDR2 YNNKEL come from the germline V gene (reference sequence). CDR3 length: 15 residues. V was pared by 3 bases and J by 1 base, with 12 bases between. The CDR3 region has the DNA TGTGCCAGCAGCCAGTTCGGGGGTCGGAACACTGAAGCTTTCTTT. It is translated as CASSQFGGRNTEAFF.

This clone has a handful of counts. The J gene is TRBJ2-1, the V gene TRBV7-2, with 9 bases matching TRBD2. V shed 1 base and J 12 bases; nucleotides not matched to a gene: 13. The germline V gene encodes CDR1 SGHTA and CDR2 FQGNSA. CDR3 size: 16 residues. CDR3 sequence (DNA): TGTGCCAGCAGCTTAGTCGGGACTAGCCCGGAGTATGTGCAGTTCTTC. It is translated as CASSLVGTSPEYVQFF.

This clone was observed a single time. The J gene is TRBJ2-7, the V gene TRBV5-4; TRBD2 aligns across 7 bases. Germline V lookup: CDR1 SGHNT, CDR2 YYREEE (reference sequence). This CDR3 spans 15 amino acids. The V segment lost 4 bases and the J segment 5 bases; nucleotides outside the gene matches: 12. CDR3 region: CASSRGVGYHDEQYF. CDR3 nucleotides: TGTGCCAGCAGCCGGGGGGTGGGCTATCACGACGAGCAGTACTTC.

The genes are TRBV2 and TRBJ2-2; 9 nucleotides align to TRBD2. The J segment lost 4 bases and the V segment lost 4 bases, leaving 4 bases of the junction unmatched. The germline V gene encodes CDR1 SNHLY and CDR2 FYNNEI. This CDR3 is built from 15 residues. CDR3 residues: CASSVDSGSTGELFF. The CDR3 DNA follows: TGTGCCAGCAGTGTCGATAGCGGGAGCACCGGGGAGCTGTTTTTT.

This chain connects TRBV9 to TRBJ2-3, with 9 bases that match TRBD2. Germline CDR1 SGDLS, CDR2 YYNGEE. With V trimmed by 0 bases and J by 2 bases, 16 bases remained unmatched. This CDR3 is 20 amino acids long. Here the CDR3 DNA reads TGTGCCAGCAGCGTAGCTACTTTTCTTGGTAGCGGGAGATACACAGATACGCAGTATTTT. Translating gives CASSVATFLGSGRYTDTQYF.

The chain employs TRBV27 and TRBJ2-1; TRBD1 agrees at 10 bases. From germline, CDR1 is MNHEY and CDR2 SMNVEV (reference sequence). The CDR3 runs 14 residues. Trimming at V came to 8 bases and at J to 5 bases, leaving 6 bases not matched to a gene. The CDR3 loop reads CASCRDRGNNEQFF. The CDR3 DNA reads TGTGCCAGCTGTCGGGACAGGGGCAACAATGAGCAGTTCTTC.

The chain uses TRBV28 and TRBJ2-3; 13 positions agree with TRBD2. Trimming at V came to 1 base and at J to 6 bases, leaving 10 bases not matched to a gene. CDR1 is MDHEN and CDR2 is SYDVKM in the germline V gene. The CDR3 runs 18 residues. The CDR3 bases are TGTGCCAGCAGTTTATTAGGCGGACTAGCGGGAGCGGGGGATACGCAGTATTTT. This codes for CASSLLGGLAGAGDTQYF. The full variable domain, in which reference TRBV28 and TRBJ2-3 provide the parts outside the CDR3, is DVKVTQSSRYLVKRTGEKVFLECVQDMDHENMFWYRQDPGLGLRLIYFSYDVKMKEKGDIPEGYSVSREKKERFSLILESASTNQTSMYLCASSLLGGLAGAGDTQYFGPGTRLTVL.

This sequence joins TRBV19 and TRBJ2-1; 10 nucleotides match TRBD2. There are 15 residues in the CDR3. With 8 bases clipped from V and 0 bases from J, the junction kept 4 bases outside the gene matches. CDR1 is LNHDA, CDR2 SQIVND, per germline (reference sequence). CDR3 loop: CASFSSGSSYNEQFF. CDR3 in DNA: TGTGCCAGTTTTTCTAGCGGGAGCTCCTACAATGAGCAGTTCTTC.

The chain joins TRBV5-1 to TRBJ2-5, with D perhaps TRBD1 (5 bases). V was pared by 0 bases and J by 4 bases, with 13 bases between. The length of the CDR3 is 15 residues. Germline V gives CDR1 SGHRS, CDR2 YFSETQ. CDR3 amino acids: CASSLAGQVAETQYF. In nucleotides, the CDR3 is TGCGCCAGCAGCTTGGCAGGGCAGGTCGCAGAGACCCAGTACTTC.

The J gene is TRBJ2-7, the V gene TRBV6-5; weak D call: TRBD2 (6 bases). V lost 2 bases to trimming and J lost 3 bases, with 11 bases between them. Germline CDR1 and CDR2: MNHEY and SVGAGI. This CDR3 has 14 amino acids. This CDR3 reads CASSYREVSYEQYF. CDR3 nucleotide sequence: TGTGCCAGCAGTTACAGGGAGGTAAGCTACGAGCAGTACTTC.

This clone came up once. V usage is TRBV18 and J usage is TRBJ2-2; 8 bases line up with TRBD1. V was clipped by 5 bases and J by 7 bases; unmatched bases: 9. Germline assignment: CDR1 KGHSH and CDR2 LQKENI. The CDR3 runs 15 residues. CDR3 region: CASSSDRAGVGELFF. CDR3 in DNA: TGTGCCAGCTCATCGGACAGGGCGGGCGTCGGGGAGCTGTTTTTT. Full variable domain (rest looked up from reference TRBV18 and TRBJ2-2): NAGVMQNPRHLVRRRGQEARLRCSPMKGHSHVYWYRQLPEEGLKFMVYLQKENIIDESGMPKERFSAEFPKEGPSILRIQQVVRGDSAAYFCASSSDRAGVGELFFGEGSRLTVL.

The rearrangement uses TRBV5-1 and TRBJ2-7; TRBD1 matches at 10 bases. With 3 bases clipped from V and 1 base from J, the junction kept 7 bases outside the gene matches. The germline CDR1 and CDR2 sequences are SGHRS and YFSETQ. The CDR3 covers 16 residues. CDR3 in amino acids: CASSSEPGQGSYEQYF. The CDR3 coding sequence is TGCGCCAGCAGCTCCGAACCGGGACAGGGGTCCTACGAGCAGTACTTC.

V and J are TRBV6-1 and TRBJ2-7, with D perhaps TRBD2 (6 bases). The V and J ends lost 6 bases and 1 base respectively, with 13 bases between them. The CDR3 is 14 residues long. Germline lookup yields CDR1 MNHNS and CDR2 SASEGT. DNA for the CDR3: TGTGCCAGCAGATCGGGACTGCTATCCTACGAGCAGTACTTC. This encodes CASRSGLLSYEQYF.

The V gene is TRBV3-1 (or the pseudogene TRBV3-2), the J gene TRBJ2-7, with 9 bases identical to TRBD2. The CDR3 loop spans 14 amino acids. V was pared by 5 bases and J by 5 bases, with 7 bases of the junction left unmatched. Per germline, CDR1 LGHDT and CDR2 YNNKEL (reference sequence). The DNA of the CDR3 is TGTGCCAGCAGCTTAGCGGGAGCCCGAAACGAGCAGTACTTC. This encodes CASSLAGARNEQYF.

CDR3 nucleotide sequence: TGTGCCAGCAGCCGTACCCGGGACTCGCAGTTCTTC. As protein: CASSRTRDSQFF. The chain has TRBV27 and TRBJ2-1; D perhaps matches TRBD2 (6 bases). This CDR3 has 12 amino acids. Germline V lookup: CDR1 MNHEY, CDR2 SMNVEV (reference sequence). V was pared by 6 bases and J by 12 bases, with 15 bases between.

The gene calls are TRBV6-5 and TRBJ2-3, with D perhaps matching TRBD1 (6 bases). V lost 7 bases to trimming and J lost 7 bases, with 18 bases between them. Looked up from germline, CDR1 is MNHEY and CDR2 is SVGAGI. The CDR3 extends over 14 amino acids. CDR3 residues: CASTPPGVINTQYF. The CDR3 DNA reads TGTGCCAGCACCCCGCCAGGGGTAATTAATACGCAGTATTTT.

The CDR3, as DNA: TGCGCCAGCAGCTCGACTGTCAACACTGAAGCTTTCTTT. It yields the protein CASSSTVNTEAFF. The J gene is TRBJ1-1, the V gene TRBV5-1; D is undetermined. Germline V gives CDR1 SGHRS, CDR2 YFSETQ. CDR3 length: 13 residues. Between the trimmed V and J ends, which lost 3 bases and 2 bases, there was a span of 8 bases.

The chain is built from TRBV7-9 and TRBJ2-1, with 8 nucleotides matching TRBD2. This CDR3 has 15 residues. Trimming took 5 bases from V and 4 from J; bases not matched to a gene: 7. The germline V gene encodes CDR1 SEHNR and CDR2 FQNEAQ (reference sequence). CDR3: CASSPRGTSYNEQFF. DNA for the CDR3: TGTGCCAGCAGCCCACGAGGGACTAGTTACAATGAGCAGTTCTTC.

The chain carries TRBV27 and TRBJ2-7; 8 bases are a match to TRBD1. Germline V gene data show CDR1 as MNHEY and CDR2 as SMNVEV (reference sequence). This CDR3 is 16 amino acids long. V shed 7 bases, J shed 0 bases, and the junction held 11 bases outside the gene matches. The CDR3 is CASNPGTGPSSYEQYF. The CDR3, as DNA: TGTGCCAGCAACCCGGGGACAGGACCCAGCTCCTACGAGCAGTACTTC.

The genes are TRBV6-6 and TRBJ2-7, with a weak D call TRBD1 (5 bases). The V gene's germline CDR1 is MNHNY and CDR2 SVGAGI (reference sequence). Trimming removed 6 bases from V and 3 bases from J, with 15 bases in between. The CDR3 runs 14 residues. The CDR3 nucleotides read TGTGCCAGCAGGCGCGCTATTGACAGCTACGAGCAGTACTTC. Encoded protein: CASRRAIDSYEQYF.

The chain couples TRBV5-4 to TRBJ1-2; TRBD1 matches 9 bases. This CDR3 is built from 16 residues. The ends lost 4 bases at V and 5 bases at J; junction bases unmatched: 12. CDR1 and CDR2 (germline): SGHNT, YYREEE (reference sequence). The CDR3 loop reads CASSPDAGQGGYGYTF. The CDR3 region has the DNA TGTGCCAGCAGCCCGGACGCGGGACAGGGTGGGTATGGCTACACCTTC.

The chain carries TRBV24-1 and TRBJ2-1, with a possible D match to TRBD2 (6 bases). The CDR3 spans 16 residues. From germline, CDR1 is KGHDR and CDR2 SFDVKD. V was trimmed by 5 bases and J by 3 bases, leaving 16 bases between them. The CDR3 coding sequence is TGTGCCACCAGTGGTAGCGGCAGAAACAACTACAATGAGCAGTTCTTC. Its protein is CATSGSGRNNYNEQFF.

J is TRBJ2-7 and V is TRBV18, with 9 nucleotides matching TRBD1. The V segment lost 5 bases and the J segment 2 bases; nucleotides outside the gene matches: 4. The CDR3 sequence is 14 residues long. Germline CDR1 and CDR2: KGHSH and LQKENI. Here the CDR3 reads CASSTGTGTYEQYF. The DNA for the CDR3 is TGTGCCAGCTCAACCGGGACAGGGACCTACGAGCAGTACTTC.

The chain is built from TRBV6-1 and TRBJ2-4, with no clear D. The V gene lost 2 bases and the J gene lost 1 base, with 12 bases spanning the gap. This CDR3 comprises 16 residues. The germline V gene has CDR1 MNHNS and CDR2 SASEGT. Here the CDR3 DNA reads TGTGCCAGCAGTGAACAGGCCACCGTGGCCAAAAACATTCAGTACTTC. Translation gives CASSEQATVAKNIQYF.

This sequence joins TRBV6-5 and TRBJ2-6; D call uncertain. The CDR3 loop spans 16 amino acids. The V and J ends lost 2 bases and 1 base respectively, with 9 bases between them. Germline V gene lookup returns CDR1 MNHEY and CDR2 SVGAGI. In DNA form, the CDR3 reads TGTGCCAGCAGTTACGGTCGGTCGTCTGGGGCCAACGTCCTGACTTTC. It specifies CASSYGRSSGANVLTF.

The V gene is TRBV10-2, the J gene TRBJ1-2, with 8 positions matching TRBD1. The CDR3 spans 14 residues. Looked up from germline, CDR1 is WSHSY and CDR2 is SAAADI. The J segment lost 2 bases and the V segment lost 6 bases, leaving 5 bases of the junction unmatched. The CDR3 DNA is TGCGCCAGCAGAGAGACAGGGGTAAACTATGGCTACACCTTC. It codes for CASRETGVNYGYTF.

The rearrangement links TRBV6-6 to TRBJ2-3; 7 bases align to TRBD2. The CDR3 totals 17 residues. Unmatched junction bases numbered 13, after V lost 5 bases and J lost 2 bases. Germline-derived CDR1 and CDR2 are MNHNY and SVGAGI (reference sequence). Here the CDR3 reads CASSRVGRDYNTDTQYF. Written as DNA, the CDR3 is TGTGCCAGCAGTCGGGTGGGCCGGGACTACAACACAGATACGCAGTATTTT.

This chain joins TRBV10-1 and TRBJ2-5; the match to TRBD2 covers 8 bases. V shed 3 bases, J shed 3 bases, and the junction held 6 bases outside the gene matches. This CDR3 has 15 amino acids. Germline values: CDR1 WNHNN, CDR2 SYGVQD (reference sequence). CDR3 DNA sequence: TGCGCCAGCAGTGACCGGCGGGGGGTGGAAGAGACCCAGTACTTC. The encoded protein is CASSDRRGVEETQYF.

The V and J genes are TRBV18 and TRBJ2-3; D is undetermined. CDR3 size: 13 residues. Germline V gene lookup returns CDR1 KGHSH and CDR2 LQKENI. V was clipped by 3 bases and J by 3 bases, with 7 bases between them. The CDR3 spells CASSPSETDTQYF. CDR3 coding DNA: TGTGCCAGCTCACCCTCAGAAACAGATACGCAGTATTTT.

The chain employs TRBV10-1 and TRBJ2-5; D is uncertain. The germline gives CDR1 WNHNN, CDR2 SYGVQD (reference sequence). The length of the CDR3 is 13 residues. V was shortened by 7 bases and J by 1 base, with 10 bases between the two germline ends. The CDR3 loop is CASIEVSQETQYF. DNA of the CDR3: TGCGCCAGCATAGAGGTGAGCCAAGAGACCCAGTACTTC.

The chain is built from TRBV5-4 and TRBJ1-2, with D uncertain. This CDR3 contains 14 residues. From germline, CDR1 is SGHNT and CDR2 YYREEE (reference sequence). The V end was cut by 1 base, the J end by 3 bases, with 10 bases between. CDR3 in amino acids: CASSLWAAYYGYTF. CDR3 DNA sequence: TGTGCCAGCAGCTTGTGGGCCGCATACTATGGCTACACCTTC. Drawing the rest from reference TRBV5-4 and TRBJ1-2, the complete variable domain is ETGVTQSPTHLIKTRGQQVTLRCSSQSGHNTVSWYQQALGQGPQFIFQYYREEENGRGNFPPRFSGLQFPNYSSELNVNALELDDSALYLCASSLWAAYYGYTFGSGTRLTVV.